These 4 T cell receptor beta chains were all obtained from the same sample, sequenced in a study of beta chain features in type 1 diabetes. TCRB transcripts that were expressed got sequenced, as all of the isolated RNA had been reverse transcribed. TCRdb's copy holds only in-frame clones and misses some; the assay was immunoSEQ multiplex PCR. The top ten clones hold around 1% of a sample with 10,000 to 15,000 clones, 35% to 55% of them seen once. Sequenced sample: stem cell memory CD4+ T cells from blood. The receptors were gathered from a man aged 18 to 29 in good health.

The chain recombines TRBV21-1 with TRBJ1-4; the DNA was not compared with TRBD1, the D call given in the table. TRBV21-1 is a pseudogene segment. The CDR3 length is 15 residues. The CDR3 spells CASSTGTATNEKLFF. CDR3 nucleotide sequence: TGTGCCAGCAGCACCGGGACAGCAACTAATGAAAAACTGTTTTTT.

About this clone: One end of the junction fails to match germline, which may point to a read error. This chain uses TRBV18 with TRBJ1-2; 8 bases are shared with TRBD1. The CDR3 is made up of 13 amino acids. Per germline, CDR1 KGHSH and CDR2 LQKENI. The CDR3 DNA reads as TGTGCCAGCTCGACAGGGGAAGCTTATGACTACACCTTC. It encodes CASSTGEAYDYTF. Using reference TRBV18 and TRBJ1-2 for the parts outside the CDR3, the full variable domain is NAGVMQNPRHLVRRRGQEARLRCSPMKGHSHVYWYRQLPEEGLKFMVYLQKENIIDESGMPKERFSAEFPKEGPSILRIQQVVRGDSAAYFCASSTGEAYDYTFGSGTRLTVV.

The chain carries TRBV18 and TRBJ2-2; TRBD1 matches at 8 bases. The CDR3 is 16 residues long. The ends lost 2 bases at V and 1 base at J; junction bases unmatched: 3. CDR1 and CDR2 (germline): KGHSH, LQKENI. CDR3 loop: CASSPGQGLNTGELFF. CDR3 nucleotide sequence: TGTGCCAGCTCACCAGGACAGGGCCTGAACACCGGGGAGCTGTTTTTT. Together with reference TRBV18 and TRBJ2-2, the CDR3 gives the full variable domain: NAGVMQNPRHLVRRRGQEARLRCSPMKGHSHVYWYRQLPEEGLKFMVYLQKENIIDESGMPKERFSAEFPKEGPSILRIQQVVRGDSAAYFCASSPGQGLNTGELFFGEGSRLTVL.

This clone was picked up a small number of times. This chain uses TRBV10-3 with TRBJ2-5, with a tentative D call TRBD1 (5 bases). The V end was cut by 0 bases, the J end by 1 base, with 12 bases between. Germline V gives CDR1 ENHRY, CDR2 SYGVKD. This CDR3 is 16 amino acids long. The DNA of the CDR3 is TGTGCCATCAGTGAGTCCCAGGGCGTAGTCCAAGAGACCCAGTACTTC. Its translation: CAISESQGVVQETQYF.